This TCR beta chain was sequenced in a study of siplizumab effects on memory and regulatory T cells. As to this clone: The antigen is unknown.

V gave up 5 bases and J gave up 5 bases, with 15 bases separating them. The CDR3 is made up of 15 amino acids. The germline V gene encodes CDR1 MGHDK and CDR2 SYGVNS. Study results and limitations: Researchers could map only a minor fraction of alloreactive clones to unstimulated subsets. Whether the proliferating Tregs (from siplizumab cultures) were suppressive was not confirmed.

Roughly 92,000 TCR templates per sample were assayed. The repertoire was sequenced with immunoSEQ multiplex PCR; TCRdb's copy has only in-frame clones and lacks some. Among about 100,000 clones listed, over 90% were seen once. Sequencing was carried out using non-Treg CD4+ T cells sorted from blood. The clonotype comes from a human donor in good health. This rearrangement joins TRBV25-1 to TRBJ1-4, with D tentatively TRBD1 (5 bases). Here the CDR3 reads CASSFSRQKNEKLFF. For the CDR3, the DNA is TGTGCCAGCAGTTTTTCCCGACAGAAGAATGAAAAACTGTTTTTT.